This T cell receptor (beta chain) came from a study of blood T cell repertoires in COVID-19. Background on the study: Samples representing acute and convalescent COVID-19 were sourced from the United States, Italy and Spain.

This clone showed up many times. V was cut by 6 bases and J by 5 bases, with 13 bases left in between. The V gene's germline CDR1 is SGHTA and CDR2 FQGNSA. This CDR3 has 13 residues. Only in-frame clones appear in the TCRdb table, and some are missing; sequencing was by immunoSEQ multiplex PCR. Of 150,000 to 200,000 clones in the sample, more than 80% were seen once. Sequencing was carried out using peripheral blood. V gene TRBV7-2 combines with J gene TRBJ1-2; D call uncertain. This clonotype originated in a woman aged 55-69 years with acute or convalescent COVID-19. This CDR3 reads CASSLGEVYGYTF. The DNA of the CDR3 is TGTGCCAGCAGTCTCGGGGAGGTGTATGGCTACACCTTC.